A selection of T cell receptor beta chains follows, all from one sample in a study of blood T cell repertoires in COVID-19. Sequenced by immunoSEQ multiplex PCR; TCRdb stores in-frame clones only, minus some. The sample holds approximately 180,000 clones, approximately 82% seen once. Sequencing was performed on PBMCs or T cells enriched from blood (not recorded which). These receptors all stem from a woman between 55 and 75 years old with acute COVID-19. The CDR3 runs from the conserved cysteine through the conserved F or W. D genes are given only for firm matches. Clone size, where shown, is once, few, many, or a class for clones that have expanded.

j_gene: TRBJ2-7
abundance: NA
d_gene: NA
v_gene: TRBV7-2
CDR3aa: CASSNYEQYF
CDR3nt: TGTGCCAGCTCCAACTACGAGCAGTACTTC

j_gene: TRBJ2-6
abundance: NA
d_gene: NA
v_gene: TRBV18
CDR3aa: CASSPRLFSGANVLTF
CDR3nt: TGTGCCAGCTCACCCCGTTTGTTTTCTGGGGCCAACGTCCTGACTTTC

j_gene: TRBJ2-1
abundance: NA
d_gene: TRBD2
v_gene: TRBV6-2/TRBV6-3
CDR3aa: CASSYHSYGTSGNNEQFF
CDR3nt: TGTGCCAGCAGTTACCACTCGTACGGGACTAGCGGGAACAATGAGCAGTTCTTC

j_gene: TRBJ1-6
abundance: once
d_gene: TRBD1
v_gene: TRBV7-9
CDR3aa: CASSTSDRGNSPLHF
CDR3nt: TGTGCCAGCAGCACCTCCGACAGGGGGAATTCACCCCTCCACTTT

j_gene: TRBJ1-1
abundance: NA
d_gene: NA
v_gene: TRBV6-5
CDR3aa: CASSWTATLNTEAFF
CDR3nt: TGTGCCAGCAGTTGGACAGCGACCCTGAACACTGAAGCTTTCTTT

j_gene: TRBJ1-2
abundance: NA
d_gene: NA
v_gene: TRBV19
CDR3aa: CATHLEEGGYTF
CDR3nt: TGTGCCACCCACCTGGAAGAGGGAGGCTACACCTTC

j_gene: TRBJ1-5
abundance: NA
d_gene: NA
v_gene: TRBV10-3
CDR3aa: CAISESTSLFGNQPQHF
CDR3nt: TGTGCCATCAGTGAGTCGACGTCCCTATTCGGGAATCAGCCCCAGCATTTT

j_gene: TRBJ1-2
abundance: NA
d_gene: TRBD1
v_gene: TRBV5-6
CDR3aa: CASHRGNYGYTF
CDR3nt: TGTGCCAGCCACAGGGGGAACTATGGCTACACCTTC

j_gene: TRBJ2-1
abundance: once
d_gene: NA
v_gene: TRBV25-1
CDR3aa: CASTLSGLHEQFF
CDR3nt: TGTGCCAGCACCCTCTCCGGACTACATGAGCAGTTCTTC

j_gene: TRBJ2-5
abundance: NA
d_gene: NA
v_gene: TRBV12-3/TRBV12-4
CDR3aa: CASSSTNQETQYF
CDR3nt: TGTGCCAGCAGTTCGACAAACCAAGAGACCCAGTACTTC

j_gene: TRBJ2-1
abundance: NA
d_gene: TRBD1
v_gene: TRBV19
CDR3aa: CASTDRGSYNEQFF
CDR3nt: TGTGCCAGCACCGACAGGGGGTCTTACAATGAGCAGTTCTTC

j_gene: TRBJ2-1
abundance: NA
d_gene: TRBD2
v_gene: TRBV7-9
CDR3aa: CASSPPGLGLNNEQFF
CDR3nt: TGTGCCAGCAGTCCCCCGGGACTAGGATTGAACAATGAGCAGTTCTTC

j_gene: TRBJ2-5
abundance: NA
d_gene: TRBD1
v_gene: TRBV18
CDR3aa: CASSPPGQGYQETQYF
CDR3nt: TGTGCCAGCTCACCTCCGGGACAGGGTTATCAAGAGACCCAGTACTTC

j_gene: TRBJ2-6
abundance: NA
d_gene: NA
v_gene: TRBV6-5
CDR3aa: CASSFDHRAGANVLTF
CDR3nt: TGTGCCAGCAGTTTCGACCACAGGGCTGGGGCCAACGTCCTGACTTTC

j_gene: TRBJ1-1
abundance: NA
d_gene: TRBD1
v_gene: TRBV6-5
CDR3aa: CASRLQGASTEAFF
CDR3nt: TGTGCCAGCAGGCTACAGGGGGCGAGCACTGAAGCTTTCTTT

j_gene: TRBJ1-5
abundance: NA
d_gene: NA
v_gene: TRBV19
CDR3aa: CASPAPDGRPFWGNQPQHF
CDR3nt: TGTGCCAGTCCTGCCCCGGACGGGAGGCCATTCTGGGGCAATCAGCCCCAGCATTTT

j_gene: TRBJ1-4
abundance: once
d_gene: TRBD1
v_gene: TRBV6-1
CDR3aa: CASSASFTGGDEKLFF
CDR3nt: TGTGCCAGCAGTGCCTCCTTTACAGGGGGGGATGAAAAACTGTTTTTT

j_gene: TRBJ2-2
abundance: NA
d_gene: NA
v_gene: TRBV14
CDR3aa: CASSLFVSTGELFF
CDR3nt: TGTGCCAGCAGCCTATTTGTTTCCACCGGGGAGCTGTTTTTT

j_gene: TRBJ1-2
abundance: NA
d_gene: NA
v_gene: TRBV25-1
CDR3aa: CASSERGGYTF
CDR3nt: TGTGCCAGCAGTGAAAGGGGGGGCTACACCTTC

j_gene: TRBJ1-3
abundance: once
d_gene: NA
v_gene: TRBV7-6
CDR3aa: CASSLGAGARGNTIYF
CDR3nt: TGTGCCAGCAGCTTAGGAGCGGGGGCGCGAGGAAACACCATATATTTT

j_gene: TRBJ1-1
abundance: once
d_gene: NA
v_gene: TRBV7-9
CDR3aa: CASNLDSTNTEAFF
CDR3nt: TGTGCCAGCAACTTGGACTCAACGAACACTGAAGCTTTCTTT

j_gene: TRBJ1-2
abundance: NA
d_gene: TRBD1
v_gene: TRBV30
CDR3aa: CAWETGNNGYTF
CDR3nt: TGTGCCTGGGAGACAGGGAATAATGGCTACACCTTC

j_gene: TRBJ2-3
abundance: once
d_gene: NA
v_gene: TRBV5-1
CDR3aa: CASRRELADTQYF
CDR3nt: TGCGCCAGCAGACGGGAGTTGGCAGATACGCAGTATTTT

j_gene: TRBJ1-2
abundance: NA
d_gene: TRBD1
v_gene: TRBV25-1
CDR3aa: CASSDSGTAYGYTF
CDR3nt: TGTGCCAGCAGTGATTCCGGGACAGCCTATGGCTACACCTTC

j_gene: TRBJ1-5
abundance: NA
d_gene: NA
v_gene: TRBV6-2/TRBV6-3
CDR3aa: CASSTGGRGSQQPQHF
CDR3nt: TGTGCCAGCAGTACGGGGGGGCGCGGATCACAACAGCCCCAGCATTTT

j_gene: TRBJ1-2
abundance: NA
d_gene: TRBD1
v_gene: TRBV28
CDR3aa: CASQARGLGYGYTF
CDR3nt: TGTGCCAGCCAAGCCAGGGGGCTCGGCTATGGCTACACCTTC

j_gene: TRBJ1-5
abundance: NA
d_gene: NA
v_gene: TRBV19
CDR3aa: CASSPLDGGGNQPQHF
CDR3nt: TGTGCCAGTAGTCCTCTCGACGGGGGAGGCAATCAGCCCCAGCATTTT

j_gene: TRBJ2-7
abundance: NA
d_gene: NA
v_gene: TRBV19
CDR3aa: CASSTGRGFSYEQYF
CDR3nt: TGTGCCAGTAGTACGGGACGGGGGTTCTCCTACGAGCAGTACTTC

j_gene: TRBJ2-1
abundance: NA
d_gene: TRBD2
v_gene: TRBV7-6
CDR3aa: CASSPLATTSYNEQFF
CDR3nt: TGTGCCAGCAGCCCACTAGCGACTACCTCCTACAATGAGCAGTTCTTC

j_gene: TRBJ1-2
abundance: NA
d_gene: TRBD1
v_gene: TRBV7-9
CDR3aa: CASSLEDRASGYTF
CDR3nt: TGTGCCAGCAGCTTAGAAGACAGGGCTAGTGGCTACACCTTC

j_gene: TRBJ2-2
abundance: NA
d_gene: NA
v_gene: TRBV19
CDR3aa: CASNGGSANTGELFF
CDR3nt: TGTGCCAGTAATGGAGGCTCGGCGAACACCGGGGAGCTGTTTTTT

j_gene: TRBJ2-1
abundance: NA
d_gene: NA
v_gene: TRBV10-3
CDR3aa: CAISADNEQFF
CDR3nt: TGTGCCATCAGTGCGGACAATGAGCAGTTCTTC

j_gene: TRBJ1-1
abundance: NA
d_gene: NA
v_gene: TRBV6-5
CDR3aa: CASSITGMDTEAFF
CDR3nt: TGTGCCAGCAGTATTACAGGGATGGACACTGAAGCTTTCTTT

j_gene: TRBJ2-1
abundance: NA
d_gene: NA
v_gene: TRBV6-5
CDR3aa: CASSIRGSYNEQFF
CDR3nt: TGTGCCAGCAGCATCAGAGGCTCCTACAATGAGCAGTTCTTC